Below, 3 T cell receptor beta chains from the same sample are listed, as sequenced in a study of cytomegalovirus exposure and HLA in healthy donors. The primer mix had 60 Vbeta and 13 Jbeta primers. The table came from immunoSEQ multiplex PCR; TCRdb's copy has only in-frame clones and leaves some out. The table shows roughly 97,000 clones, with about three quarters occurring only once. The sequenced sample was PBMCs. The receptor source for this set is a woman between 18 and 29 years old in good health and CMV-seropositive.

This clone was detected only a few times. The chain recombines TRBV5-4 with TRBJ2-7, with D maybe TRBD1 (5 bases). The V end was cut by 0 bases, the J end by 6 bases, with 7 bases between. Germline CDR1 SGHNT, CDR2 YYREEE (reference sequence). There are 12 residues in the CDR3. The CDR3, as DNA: TGTGCCAGCAGCTTGGCAGGGCGCGAGCAGTACTTC. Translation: CASSLAGREQYF.

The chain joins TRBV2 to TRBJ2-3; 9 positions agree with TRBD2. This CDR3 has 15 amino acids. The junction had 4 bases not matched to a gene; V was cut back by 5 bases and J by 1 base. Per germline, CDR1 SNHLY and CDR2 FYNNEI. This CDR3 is CASSLSGSGTDTQYF. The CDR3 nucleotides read TGTGCCAGCAGTCTTAGCGGGAGCGGCACAGATACGCAGTATTTT.

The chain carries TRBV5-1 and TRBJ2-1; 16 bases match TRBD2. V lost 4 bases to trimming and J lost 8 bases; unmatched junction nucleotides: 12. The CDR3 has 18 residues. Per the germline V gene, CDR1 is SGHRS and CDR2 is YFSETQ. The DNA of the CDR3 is TGCGCCAGCAGCGGAAAGGGACTAGCGGGAGGGCCACGCGATGAGCAGTTCTTC. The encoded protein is CASSGKGLAGGPRDEQFF.